Sequencing of this T cell receptor beta chain was carried out in a study of T cells in Graves' hyperthyroidism and ophthalmopathy. Overall study findings and caveats: Among clonotypes expanded in thyroid above 0.001, most were also found in blood.

TCR beta CDR3 sequences were amplified from RNA transcripts. The HTBI primer set served for first-round RT-PCR of the TCR CDR3. MiXCR was run by TCRdb on the multiplex PCR reads, yielding one entry per CDR3 protein. This sample has some 600,000 distinct CDR3 sequences, with about 15% found just once. This clonotype was seen a few times. Antigen unknown. Germline assignment: CDR1 MNHEY and CDR2 SVGEGT. V shed 6 bases and J shed 4 bases, with 15 bases lying between them. The CDR3 length is 14 residues. The sequence came from a woman aged 25 to 45 with Graves' hyperthyroidism that later progressed to Graves' ophthalmopathy. The V call is TRBV6-2 or TRBV6-3, the J call TRBJ1-1; possible D gene TRBD1, 6 bases. Sample: blood. CDR3 bases: TGTGCCAGCAGGGGGGCACAGTTGAGCACTGAAGCTTTCTTT. Translated, it gives CASRGAQLSTEAFF.